The clone carrying this TCR beta chain was detected a few times. The sample is drawn from a study of T cell responses to AZD1222 COVID-19 vaccine. TCRdb's table, derived via immunoSEQ multiplex PCR, lists solely in-frame clones and lacks some. The sample yields 85,000 to 90,000 clones, 91% seen once. Looked up from germline, CDR1 is SGHTA and CDR2 is FQGNSA. The V end was cut by 5 bases, the J end by 2 bases, with 15 bases between. There are 15 residues in the CDR3. The rearrangement joins TRBV7-2 to TRBJ1-2; D gene unclear. The clonotype was recovered from an adult in good health. This sample comprised peripheral blood, obtained on day 0 of MenACWY control vaccination. CDR3: CASSTRALVNYGYTF. CDR3 DNA sequence: TGTGCCAGCAGCACCCGGGCCTTAGTAAACTATGGCTACACCTTC.